The rows below give T cell receptor beta chains drawn from one sample of a study of Ad26.COV2.S vaccination and SARS-CoV-2 variants. Measured with immunoSEQ multiplex PCR; TCRdb has only the in-frame clones, and not every one. The sample yields about 410,000 clones, around 89% seen once. Sequenced material: peripheral blood, taken in a trial of Ad26.COV2.S vaccine versus placebo. The receptors come from a person between 18 and 59 years old who received the Ad26.COV2.S COVID-19 vaccine or a placebo. CDR3s include the opening cysteine and the closing phenylalanine or tryptophan. A D gene is named only where the DNA matches it firmly. Only some rows state a clone size, as once, few, many or a class for expanded clones.

J gene: TRBJ2-6
D gene: -
clone size: -
V gene: TRBV5-8
CDR3 length: 15
CDR3 DNA: TGTGCCAGCAGCTTGGTAGCCTCTGGGGCCAACGTCCTGACTTTC
CDR3 protein: CASSLVASGANVLTF

J gene: TRBJ2-2
D gene: -
clone size: -
V gene: TRBV24-1
CDR3 length: 12
CDR3 DNA: TGTGCCACCAGAACAGGGAGGGGGGAGCTGTTTTTT
CDR3 protein: CATRTGRGELFF

J gene: TRBJ2-5
D gene: -
clone size: -
V gene: TRBV24-1
CDR3 length: 14
CDR3 DNA: TGTGCCACCAGTGATCCAGGGGAAGGGGAGACCCAGTACTTC
CDR3 protein: CATSDPGEGETQYF

J gene: TRBJ1-2
D gene: -
clone size: -
V gene: TRBV28
CDR3 length: 12
CDR3 DNA: TGTGCCAGCAATGACAGAATGCATGGCTACACCTTC
CDR3 protein: CASNDRMHGYTF

J gene: TRBJ2-2
D gene: -
clone size: once
V gene: TRBV14
CDR3 length: 13
CDR3 DNA: TGTGCCAGCAGCCAAGTCCGAGGCGGGGAGCTGTTTTTT
CDR3 protein: CASSQVRGGELFF

J gene: TRBJ2-7
D gene: -
clone size: -
V gene: TRBV6-5
CDR3 length: 14
CDR3 DNA: TGTGCCAGCAGTTACAGTCCGGGTCCCTACGAGCAGTACTTC
CDR3 protein: CASSYSPGPYEQYF

J gene: TRBJ2-5
D gene: -
clone size: -
V gene: TRBV18
CDR3 length: 16
CDR3 DNA: TGTGCCAGCTCGGGTCCTTTGGGGACCAGACAAGAGACCCAGTACTTC
CDR3 protein: CASSGPLGTRQETQYF

J gene: TRBJ2-1
D gene: -
clone size: -
V gene: TRBV6-5
CDR3 length: 15
CDR3 DNA: TGTGCCAGCACCCAACAGGGAAGCTCCTACAATGAGCAGTTCTTC
CDR3 protein: CASTQQGSSYNEQFF

J gene: TRBJ2-2
D gene: -
clone size: -
V gene: TRBV5-4
CDR3 length: 18
CDR3 DNA: TGTGCCAGCAGGGGTGAGGGGGAGGATCAAATTAACGCCGGGGAGCTGTTTTTT
CDR3 protein: CASRGEGEDQINAGELFF

J gene: TRBJ1-5
D gene: -
clone size: -
V gene: TRBV20-1
CDR3 length: 14
CDR3 DNA: TGCAGTGCTAGTCTAGGGCCCGGGAACCAGCCCCAGCATTTT
CDR3 protein: CSASLGPGNQPQHF

J gene: TRBJ1-1
D gene: -
clone size: once
V gene: TRBV19
CDR3 length: 13
CDR3 DNA: TGTGCCAGTAGTATCCAGGGCGGCACTGAAGCTTTCTTT
CDR3 protein: CASSIQGGTEAFF

J gene: TRBJ2-2
D gene: -
clone size: -
V gene: TRBV19
CDR3 length: 13
CDR3 DNA: TGTGCCAGTAGCCCCGGTGGGACCGGGGAGCTGTTTTTT
CDR3 protein: CASSPGGTGELFF

J gene: TRBJ1-2
D gene: -
clone size: -
V gene: TRBV28
CDR3 length: 13
CDR3 DNA: TGTGCCAGCAGTTTAAACCAGGGCCACGGCTACACCTTC
CDR3 protein: CASSLNQGHGYTF

J gene: TRBJ1-6
D gene: -
clone size: -
V gene: TRBV2
CDR3 length: 16
CDR3 DNA: TGTGCCAGCAGTGAAGCGCTTGGAGCCAGAAGGTCACCCCTCCACTTT
CDR3 protein: CASSEALGARRSPLHF

J gene: TRBJ2-3
D gene: TRBD2
clone size: -
V gene: TRBV18
CDR3 length: 15
CDR3 DNA: TGTGCCAGCTCACCAGGAGCTAGCGGGATGTATACGCAGTATTTT
CDR3 protein: CASSPGASGMYTQYF

J gene: TRBJ2-3
D gene: -
clone size: -
V gene: TRBV6-4
CDR3 length: 13
CDR3 DNA: TGTGCCAGCTCCCGGGACATGCTCGATACGCAGTATTTT
CDR3 protein: CASSRDMLDTQYF

J gene: TRBJ1-1
D gene: -
clone size: -
V gene: TRBV3-1/TRBV3-2
CDR3 length: 14
CDR3 DNA: TGTGCCAGCAGCCAAGACACTTTAAACACTGAAGCTTTCTTT
CDR3 protein: CASSQDTLNTEAFF

J gene: TRBJ2-7
D gene: TRBD1
clone size: -
V gene: TRBV5-4
CDR3 length: 12
CDR3 DNA: TGTGCCAGCAGCCGGGACAGCTACGAGCAGTACTTC
CDR3 protein: CASSRDSYEQYF

J gene: TRBJ2-7
D gene: -
clone size: -
V gene: TRBV12-3/TRBV12-4
CDR3 length: 11
CDR3 DNA: TGTGCCAGCAGTTTGGGCTACGAGCAGTACTTC
CDR3 protein: CASSLGYEQYF

J gene: TRBJ2-5
D gene: -
clone size: -
V gene: TRBV7-9
CDR3 length: 12
CDR3 DNA: TGTGCCAGCAGCCCCTTGGGGGAGACCCAGTACTTC
CDR3 protein: CASSPLGETQYF

J gene: TRBJ2-3
D gene: -
clone size: -
V gene: TRBV12-3/TRBV12-4
CDR3 length: 13
CDR3 DNA: TGTGCCAGCAGTTTAGCCCACACAGATACGCAGTATTTT
CDR3 protein: CASSLAHTDTQYF

J gene: TRBJ2-7
D gene: -
clone size: -
V gene: TRBV7-9
CDR3 length: 16
CDR3 DNA: TGTGCCAGCAGCCATATTAAACTCGGGGCCGGCTACGAGCAGTACTTC
CDR3 protein: CASSHIKLGAGYEQYF

J gene: TRBJ1-5
D gene: -
clone size: -
V gene: TRBV27
CDR3 length: 17
CDR3 DNA: TGTGCCAGCAGTTTAACTCCCCCCGGAGTTAGCAATCAGCCCCAGCATTTT
CDR3 protein: CASSLTPPGVSNQPQHF

J gene: TRBJ2-6
D gene: -
clone size: -
V gene: TRBV5-1
CDR3 length: 17
CDR3 DNA: TGCGCCAGCAGCCCGGGCCCCCGGGGCTCTGGGGCCAACGTCCTGACTTTC
CDR3 protein: CASSPGPRGSGANVLTF

J gene: TRBJ1-3
D gene: -
clone size: -
V gene: TRBV5-1
CDR3 length: 13
CDR3 DNA: TGCGCCAGCAGCTTGGGGCCCGGAAACACCATATATTTT
CDR3 protein: CASSLGPGNTIYF

J gene: TRBJ2-2
D gene: -
clone size: -
V gene: TRBV4-3
CDR3 length: 14
CDR3 DNA: TGCGCCAGCAGCCAAGTCATAGGGACCGGGGAGCTGTTTTTT
CDR3 protein: CASSQVIGTGELFF

J gene: TRBJ1-5
D gene: -
clone size: -
V gene: TRBV10-3
CDR3 length: 16
CDR3 DNA: TGTGCCATCAGTGAGTCGGCAGGGTTTATCGGGCAGCCCCAGCATTTT
CDR3 protein: CAISESAGFIGQPQHF

J gene: TRBJ2-2
D gene: -
clone size: -
V gene: TRBV9
CDR3 length: 16
CDR3 DNA: TGTGCCAGCAGTCCTGGACTCCTACTGAACACCGGGGAGCTGTTTTTT
CDR3 protein: CASSPGLLLNTGELFF

J gene: TRBJ2-7
D gene: -
clone size: -
V gene: TRBV6-5
CDR3 length: 12
CDR3 DNA: TGTGCCAGCAGCCCGGACTCCCACGAGCAGTACTTC
CDR3 protein: CASSPDSHEQYF

J gene: TRBJ2-1
D gene: TRBD2
clone size: once
V gene: TRBV28
CDR3 length: 15
CDR3 DNA: TGTGCCAGCAGCCTCCTAGCGGAGACCGACAATGAGCAGTTCTTC
CDR3 protein: CASSLLAETDNEQFF

J gene: TRBJ2-7
D gene: TRBD2
clone size: once
V gene: TRBV23-1
CDR3 length: 15
CDR3 DNA: TGCGCCAGCAGTCAAACTAGCGGGAATCCCTACGAGCAGTACTTC
CDR3 protein: CASSQTSGNPYEQYF

J gene: TRBJ2-2
D gene: -
clone size: -
V gene: TRBV5-1
CDR3 length: 16
CDR3 DNA: TGCGCCAGCAGCTTGGTCGGCGGACAGAACACCGGGGAGCTGTTTTTT
CDR3 protein: CASSLVGGQNTGELFF

J gene: TRBJ1-1
D gene: -
clone size: -
V gene: TRBV6-5
CDR3 length: 13
CDR3 DNA: TGTGCCAGCAGCCAACGGGGACGGACTGAAGCTTTCTTT
CDR3 protein: CASSQRGRTEAFF

J gene: TRBJ2-5
D gene: -
clone size: -
V gene: TRBV28
CDR3 length: 14
CDR3 DNA: TGTGCCAGCAGTCTCAGGGCCCTGGGGGAGACCCAGTACTTC
CDR3 protein: CASSLRALGETQYF

J gene: TRBJ1-6
D gene: -
clone size: -
V gene: TRBV30
CDR3 length: 14
CDR3 DNA: TGTGCCTTTAATCGGGGACTGAGAAATTCACCCCTCCACTTT
CDR3 protein: CAFNRGLRNSPLHF

J gene: TRBJ1-1
D gene: -
clone size: -
V gene: TRBV5-1
CDR3 length: 11
CDR3 DNA: TGCGCCAGCAGCTTAGTTGGGGAAGCTTTCTTT
CDR3 protein: CASSLVGEAFF

J gene: TRBJ2-2
D gene: -
clone size: -
V gene: TRBV9
CDR3 length: 14
CDR3 DNA: TGTGCCAGCAGCGTTAAAGGGGGGCCCGGGGAGCTGTTTTTT
CDR3 protein: CASSVKGGPGELFF

J gene: TRBJ2-2
D gene: -
clone size: -
V gene: TRBV7-3
CDR3 length: 16
CDR3 DNA: TGTGCCAGCAGCTTTGCGACAGGCCTTAACACCGGGGAGCTGTTTTTT
CDR3 protein: CASSFATGLNTGELFF

J gene: TRBJ2-1
D gene: -
clone size: -
V gene: TRBV14
CDR3 length: 14
CDR3 DNA: TGTGCCAGCAGCCAAGAGGGTGGAGACAATGAGCAGTTCTTC
CDR3 protein: CASSQEGGDNEQFF

J gene: TRBJ2-7
D gene: TRBD1
clone size: few
V gene: TRBV28
CDR3 length: 13
CDR3 DNA: TGTGCCAGCAGTATGGGACAGGCCCACGAGCAGTACTTC
CDR3 protein: CASSMGQAHEQYF

J gene: TRBJ1-2
D gene: -
clone size: -
V gene: TRBV18
CDR3 length: 12
CDR3 DNA: TGTGCCAGCTCACCCGACACGTATGGCTACACCTTC
CDR3 protein: CASSPDTYGYTF

J gene: TRBJ2-5
D gene: -
clone size: -
V gene: TRBV4-1
CDR3 length: 21
CDR3 DNA: TGCGCCAGCAGCCCCTCAAGGGTGACGGATTTACCATCTCGGAACCAAGAGACCCAGTACTTC
CDR3 protein: CASSPSRVTDLPSRNQETQYF

J gene: TRBJ2-7
D gene: TRBD1
clone size: -
V gene: TRBV7-6
CDR3 length: 14
CDR3 DNA: TGTGCCAGCAGCCAACAGGGGGCCACCTACGAGCAGTACTTC
CDR3 protein: CASSQQGATYEQYF

J gene: TRBJ1-2
D gene: -
clone size: few
V gene: TRBV19
CDR3 length: 13
CDR3 DNA: TGTGCCAGTAGTATCGGAGCGGCCTATGGCTACACCTTC
CDR3 protein: CASSIGAAYGYTF

J gene: TRBJ1-3
D gene: -
clone size: -
V gene: TRBV7-8
CDR3 length: 17
CDR3 DNA: TGTGCCAGCAGCCCCGGGCCCCATCAAATCTCTGGAAACACCATATATTTT
CDR3 protein: CASSPGPHQISGNTIYF

J gene: TRBJ2-7
D gene: TRBD1
clone size: -
V gene: TRBV19
CDR3 length: 13
CDR3 DNA: TGTGCCAGTAGTATGGGGACAGGGGACGAGCAGTACTTC
CDR3 protein: CASSMGTGDEQYF

J gene: TRBJ2-2
D gene: -
clone size: -
V gene: TRBV5-6
CDR3 length: 13
CDR3 DNA: TGTGCCAGCAGCCTCGAGCGTACCGGGGAGCTGTTTTTT
CDR3 protein: CASSLERTGELFF

J gene: TRBJ1-1
D gene: -
clone size: -
V gene: TRBV5-4
CDR3 length: 12
CDR3 DNA: TGTGCCAGCAGCTTTATGGACACTGAAGCTTTCTTT
CDR3 protein: CASSFMDTEAFF

J gene: TRBJ1-1
D gene: -
clone size: once
V gene: TRBV2
CDR3 length: 12
CDR3 DNA: TGTGCCAGCAGTGAGCGAGACACTGAAGCTTTCTTT
CDR3 protein: CASSERDTEAFF

J gene: TRBJ1-5
D gene: -
clone size: -
V gene: TRBV12-3/TRBV12-4
CDR3 length: 13
CDR3 DNA: TGTGCCAGCAGTCCATCCCGCAATCAGCCCCAGCATTTT
CDR3 protein: CASSPSRNQPQHF

J gene: TRBJ1-1
D gene: -
clone size: -
V gene: TRBV5-5
CDR3 length: 13
CDR3 DNA: TGTGCCAGCAGCTTGGGCGGCGGAACTGAAGCTTTCTTT
CDR3 protein: CASSLGGGTEAFF

J gene: TRBJ1-1
D gene: -
clone size: once
V gene: TRBV6-2/TRBV6-3
CDR3 length: 15
CDR3 DNA: TGTGCCAGCAGTACCGACAGGCGGTTGGACACTGAAGCTTTCTTT
CDR3 protein: CASSTDRRLDTEAFF

J gene: TRBJ1-4
D gene: -
clone size: -
V gene: TRBV4-1
CDR3 length: 13
CDR3 DNA: TGCGCCAGCAGCCAAGACCCCGCTGAAAAACTGTTTTTT
CDR3 protein: CASSQDPAEKLFF

J gene: TRBJ1-5
D gene: -
clone size: -
V gene: TRBV19
CDR3 length: 12
CDR3 DNA: TGTGCCAGTAGTATATGGGGTACACCCCAGCATTTT
CDR3 protein: CASSIWGTPQHF

J gene: TRBJ2-1
D gene: TRBD2
clone size: -
V gene: TRBV11-3
CDR3 length: 14
CDR3 DNA: TGTGCCAGCAGCCCGGGACTAGCGGGAGTGGAGCAGTTCTTC
CDR3 protein: CASSPGLAGVEQFF